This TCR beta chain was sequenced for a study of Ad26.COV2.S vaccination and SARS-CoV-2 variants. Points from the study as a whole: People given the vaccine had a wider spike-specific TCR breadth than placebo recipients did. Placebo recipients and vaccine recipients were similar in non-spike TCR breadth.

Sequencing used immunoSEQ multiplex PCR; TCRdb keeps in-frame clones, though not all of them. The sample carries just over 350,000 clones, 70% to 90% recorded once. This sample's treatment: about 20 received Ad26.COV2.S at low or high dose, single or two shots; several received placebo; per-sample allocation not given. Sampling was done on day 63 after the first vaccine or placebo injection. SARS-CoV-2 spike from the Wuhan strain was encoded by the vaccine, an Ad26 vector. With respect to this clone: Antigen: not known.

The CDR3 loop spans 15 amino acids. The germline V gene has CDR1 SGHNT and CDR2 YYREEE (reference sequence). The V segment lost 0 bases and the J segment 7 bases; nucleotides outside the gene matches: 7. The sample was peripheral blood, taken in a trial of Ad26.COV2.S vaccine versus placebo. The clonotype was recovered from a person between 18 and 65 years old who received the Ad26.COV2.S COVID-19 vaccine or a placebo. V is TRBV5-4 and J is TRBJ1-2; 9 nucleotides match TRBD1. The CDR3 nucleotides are TGTGCCAGCAGCTTGGGACAGGGGGACGGTATTGGCTACACCTTC. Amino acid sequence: CASSLGQGDGIGYTF. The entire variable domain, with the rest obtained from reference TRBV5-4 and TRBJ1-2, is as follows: ETGVTQSPTHLIKTRGQQVTLRCSSQSGHNTVSWYQQALGQGPQFIFQYYREEENGRGNFPPRFSGLQFPNYSSELNVNALELDDSALYLCASSLGQGDGIGYTFGSGTRLTVV.